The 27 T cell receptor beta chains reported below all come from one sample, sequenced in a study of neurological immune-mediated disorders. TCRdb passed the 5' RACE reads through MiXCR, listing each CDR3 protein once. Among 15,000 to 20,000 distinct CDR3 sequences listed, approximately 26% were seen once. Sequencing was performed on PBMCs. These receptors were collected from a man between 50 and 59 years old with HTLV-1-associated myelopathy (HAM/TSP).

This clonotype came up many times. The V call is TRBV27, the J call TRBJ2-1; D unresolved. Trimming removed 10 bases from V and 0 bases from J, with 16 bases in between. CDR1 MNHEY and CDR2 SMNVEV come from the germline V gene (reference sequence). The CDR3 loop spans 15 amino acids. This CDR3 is CAIRSSESSYNEQFF. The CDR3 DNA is TGTGCCATCAGGAGTTCCGAGAGCTCCTACAATGAGCAGTTCTTC.

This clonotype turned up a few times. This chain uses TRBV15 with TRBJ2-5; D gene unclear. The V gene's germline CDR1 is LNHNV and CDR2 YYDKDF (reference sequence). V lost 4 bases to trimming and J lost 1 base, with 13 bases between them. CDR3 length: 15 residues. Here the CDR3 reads CATSTRSRIQETQYF. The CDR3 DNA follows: TGTGCCACCAGCACTAGATCGCGAATCCAAGAGACCCAGTACTTC.

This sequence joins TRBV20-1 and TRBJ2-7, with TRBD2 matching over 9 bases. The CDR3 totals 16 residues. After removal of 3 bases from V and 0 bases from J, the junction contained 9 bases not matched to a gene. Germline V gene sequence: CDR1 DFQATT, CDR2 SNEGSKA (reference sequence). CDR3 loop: CSASIPTSGSSYEQYF. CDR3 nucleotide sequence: TGCAGTGCTAGTATCCCGACTAGCGGTAGCTCCTACGAGCAGTACTTC.

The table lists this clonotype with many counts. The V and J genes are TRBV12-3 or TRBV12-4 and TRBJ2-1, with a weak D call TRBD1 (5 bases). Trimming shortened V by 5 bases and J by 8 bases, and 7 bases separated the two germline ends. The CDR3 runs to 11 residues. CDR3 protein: CASSPRDEQFF. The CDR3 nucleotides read TGTGCCAGCAGTCCCAGGGATGAGCAGTTCTTC.

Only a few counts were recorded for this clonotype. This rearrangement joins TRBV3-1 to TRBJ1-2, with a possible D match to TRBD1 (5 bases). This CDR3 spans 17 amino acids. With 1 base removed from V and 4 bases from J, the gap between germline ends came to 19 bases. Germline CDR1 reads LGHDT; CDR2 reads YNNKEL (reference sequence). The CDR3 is CASSQAGHPLSGYGYTF. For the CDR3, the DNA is TGTGCCAGCAGCCAAGCAGGACACCCCCTTTCGGGCTATGGCTACACCTTC.

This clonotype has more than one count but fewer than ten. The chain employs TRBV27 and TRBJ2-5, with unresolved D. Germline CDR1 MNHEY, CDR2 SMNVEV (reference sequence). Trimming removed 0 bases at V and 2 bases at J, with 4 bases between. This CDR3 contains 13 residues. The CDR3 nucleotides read TGTGCCAGCAGTTTATCGCGTCAAGAGACCCAGTACTTC. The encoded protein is CASSLSRQETQYF.

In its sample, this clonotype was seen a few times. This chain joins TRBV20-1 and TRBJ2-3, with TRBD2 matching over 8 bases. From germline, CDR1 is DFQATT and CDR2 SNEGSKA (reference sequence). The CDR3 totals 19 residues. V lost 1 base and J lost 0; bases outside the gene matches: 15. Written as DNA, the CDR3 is TGCAGTGCTAGAGGGGTAATCGGGGGGGGACTGCTTAGCACAGATACGCAGTATTTT. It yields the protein CSARGVIGGGLLSTDTQYF.

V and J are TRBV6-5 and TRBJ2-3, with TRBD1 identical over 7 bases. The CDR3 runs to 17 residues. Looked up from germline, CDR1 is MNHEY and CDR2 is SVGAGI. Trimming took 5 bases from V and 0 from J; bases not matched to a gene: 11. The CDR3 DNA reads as TGTGCCAGCAGTCATAACAGGGGAAGGGGGAGCACAGATACGCAGTATTTT. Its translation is CASSHNRGRGSTDTQYF.

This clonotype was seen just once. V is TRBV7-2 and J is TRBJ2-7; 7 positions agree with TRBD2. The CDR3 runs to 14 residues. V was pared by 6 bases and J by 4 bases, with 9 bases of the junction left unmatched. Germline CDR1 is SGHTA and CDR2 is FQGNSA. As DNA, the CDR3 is TGTGCCAGCAGGCCCTCGGCGGGAGCTTACGAGCAGTACTTC. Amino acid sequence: CASRPSAGAYEQYF. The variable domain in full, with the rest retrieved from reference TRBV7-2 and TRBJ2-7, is GAGVSQSPSNKVTEKGKDVELRCDPISGHTALYWYRQSLGQGLEFLIYFQGNSAPDKSGLPSDRFSAERTGGSVSTLTIQRTQQEDSAVYLCASRPSAGAYEQYFGPGTRLTVT.

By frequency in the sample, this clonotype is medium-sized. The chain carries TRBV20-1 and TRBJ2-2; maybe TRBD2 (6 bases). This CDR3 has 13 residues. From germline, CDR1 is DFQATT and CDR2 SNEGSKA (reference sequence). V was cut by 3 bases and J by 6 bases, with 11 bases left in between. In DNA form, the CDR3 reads TGCAGTGCTAGTCGGGAGTGGGCCGGGGAGCTGTTTTTT. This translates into CSASREWAGELFF.

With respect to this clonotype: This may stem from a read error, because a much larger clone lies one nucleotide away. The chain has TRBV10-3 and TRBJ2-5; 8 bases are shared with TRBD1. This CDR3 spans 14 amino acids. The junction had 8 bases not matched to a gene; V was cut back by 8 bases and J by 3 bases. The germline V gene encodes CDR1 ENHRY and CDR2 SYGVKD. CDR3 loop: CAIRKDREEETQYF. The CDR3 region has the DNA TGTGCCATCCGTAAGGACAGGGAAGAAGAGACCCAGTACTTC.

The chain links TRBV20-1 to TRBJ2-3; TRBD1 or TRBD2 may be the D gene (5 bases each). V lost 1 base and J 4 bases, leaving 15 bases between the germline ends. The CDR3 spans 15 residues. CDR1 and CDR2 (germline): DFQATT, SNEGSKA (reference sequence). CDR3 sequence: CSARGASGTSDTQYF. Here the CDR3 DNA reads TGCAGTGCTAGAGGGGCTAGTGGGACCTCAGATACGCAGTATTTT.

This CDR3 reads CASSQEGVGGGETQYF. The DNA of the CDR3 is TGTGCCAGCAGCCAAGAAGGTGTCGGGGGGGGAGAGACCCAGTACTTC. The chain uses TRBV4-2 and TRBJ2-5, with 8 bases aligning to TRBD2. After removal of 0 bases from V and 4 bases from J, the junction contained 7 bases not matched to a gene. This CDR3 comprises 16 residues. Germline CDR1 and CDR2: LGHNA and YNFKEQ.

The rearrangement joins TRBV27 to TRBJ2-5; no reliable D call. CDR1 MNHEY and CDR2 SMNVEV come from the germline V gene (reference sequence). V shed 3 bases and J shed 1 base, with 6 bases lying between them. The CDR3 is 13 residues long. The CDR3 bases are TGTGCCAGCAGTTTTCTGGCCCAAGAGACCCAGTACTTC. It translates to CASSFLAQETQYF.

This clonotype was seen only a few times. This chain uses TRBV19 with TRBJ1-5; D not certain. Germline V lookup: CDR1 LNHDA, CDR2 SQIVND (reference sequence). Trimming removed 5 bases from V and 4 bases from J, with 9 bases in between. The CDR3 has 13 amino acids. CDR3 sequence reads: CASSPGRNQPQHF. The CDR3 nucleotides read TGTGCCAGTAGTCCCGGGAGAAATCAGCCCCAGCATTTT.

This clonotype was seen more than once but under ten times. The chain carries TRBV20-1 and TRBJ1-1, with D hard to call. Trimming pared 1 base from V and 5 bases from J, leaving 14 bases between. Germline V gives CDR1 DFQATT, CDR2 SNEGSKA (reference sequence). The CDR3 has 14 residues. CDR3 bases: TGCAGTGCTAGAGTCCGGATAGGGAGGACTGAAGCTTTCTTT. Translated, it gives CSARVRIGRTEAFF.

CDR3 region: CASSEGVGGELFF. DNA for the CDR3: TGCGCCAGCAGCGAGGGGGTCGGCGGGGAGCTGTTTTTT. V usage is TRBV5-1 and J usage is TRBJ2-2; D perhaps matches TRBD1 (6 bases). There are 13 residues in the CDR3. CDR1 SGHRS and CDR2 YFSETQ come from the germline V gene. Trimming cost V 4 bases and J 7 bases, with 11 bases left between them.

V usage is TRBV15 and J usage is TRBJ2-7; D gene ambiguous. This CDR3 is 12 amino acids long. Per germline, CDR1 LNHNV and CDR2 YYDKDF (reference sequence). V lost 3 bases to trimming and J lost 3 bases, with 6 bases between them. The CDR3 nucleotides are TGTGCCACCAGCAGGGGAATCTACGAGCAGTACTTC. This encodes CATSRGIYEQYF.

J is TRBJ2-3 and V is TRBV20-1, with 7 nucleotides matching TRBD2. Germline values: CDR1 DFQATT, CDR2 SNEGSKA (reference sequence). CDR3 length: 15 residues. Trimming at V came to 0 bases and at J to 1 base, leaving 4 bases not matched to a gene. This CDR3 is CSARDRSGGTDTQYF. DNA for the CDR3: TGCAGTGCTAGAGATCGAAGCGGGGGCACAGATACGCAGTATTTT.

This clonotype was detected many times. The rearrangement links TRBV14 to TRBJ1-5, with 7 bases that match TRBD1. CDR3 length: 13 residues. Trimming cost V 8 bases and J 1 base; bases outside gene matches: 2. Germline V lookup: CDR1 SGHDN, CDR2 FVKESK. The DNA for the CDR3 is TGTGCCAGCGCAGGGGGAAGCAATCAGCCCCAGCATTTT. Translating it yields CASAGGSNQPQHF.

CDR3 loop: CAISESNLAGGRSEAFF. CDR3 coding DNA: TGTGCCATCAGTGAGTCGAACCTGGCAGGGGGCAGGTCTGAAGCTTTCTTT. The chain carries TRBV10-3 and TRBJ1-1, with 8 nucleotides matching TRBD1. Looked up from germline, CDR1 is ENHRY and CDR2 is SYGVKD. V dropped 0 bases and J dropped 6; count of bases not matched to a gene: 12. The CDR3 is made up of 17 amino acids.

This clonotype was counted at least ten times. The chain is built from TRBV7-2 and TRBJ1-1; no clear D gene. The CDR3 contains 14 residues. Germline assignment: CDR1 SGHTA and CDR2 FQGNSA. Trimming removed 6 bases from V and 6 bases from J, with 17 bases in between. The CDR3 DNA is TGTGCCAGCAGTTACCATATACGGTTCGCTGAAGCTTTCTTT. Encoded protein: CASSYHIRFAEAFF.

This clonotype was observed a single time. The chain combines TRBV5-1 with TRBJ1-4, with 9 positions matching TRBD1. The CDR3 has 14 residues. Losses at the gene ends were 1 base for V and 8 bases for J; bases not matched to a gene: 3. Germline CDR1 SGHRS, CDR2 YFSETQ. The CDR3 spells CASSLRQGEEKLFF. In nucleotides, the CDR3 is TGCGCCAGCAGCTTGAGACAGGGGGAAGAAAAACTGTTTTTT.

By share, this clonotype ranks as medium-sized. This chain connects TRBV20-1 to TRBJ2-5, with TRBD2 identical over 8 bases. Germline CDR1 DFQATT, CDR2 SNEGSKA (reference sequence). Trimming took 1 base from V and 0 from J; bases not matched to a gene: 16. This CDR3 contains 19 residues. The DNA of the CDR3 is TGCAGTGCTAGAGGGGAAATTTTTCCGCGGGGGGCCTACCAAGAGACCCAGTACTTC. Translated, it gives CSARGEIFPRGAYQETQYF.

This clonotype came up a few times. The CDR3 sequence is CASSPREQVYGYTF. DNA of the CDR3: TGCGCCAGCAGCCCGCGTGAACAGGTCTATGGCTACACCTTC. J is TRBJ1-2 and V is TRBV5-1, with D perhaps matching TRBD1 (5 bases). Per the germline V gene, CDR1 is SGHRS and CDR2 is YFSETQ. V was shortened by 4 bases and J by 4 bases, with 14 bases between the two germline ends. The CDR3 consists of 14 residues.

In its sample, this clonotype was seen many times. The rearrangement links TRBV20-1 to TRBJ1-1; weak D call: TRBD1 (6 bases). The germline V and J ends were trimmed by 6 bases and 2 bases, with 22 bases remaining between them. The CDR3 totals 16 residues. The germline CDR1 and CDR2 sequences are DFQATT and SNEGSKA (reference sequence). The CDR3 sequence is CSAQGQVDNPNTEAFF. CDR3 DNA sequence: TGCAGTGCCCAGGGGCAGGTCGACAACCCCAACACTGAAGCTTTCTTT.

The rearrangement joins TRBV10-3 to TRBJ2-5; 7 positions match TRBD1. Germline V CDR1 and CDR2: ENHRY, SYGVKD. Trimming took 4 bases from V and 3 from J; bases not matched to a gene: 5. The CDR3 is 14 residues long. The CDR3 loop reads CAISATGTEETQYF. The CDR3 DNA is TGTGCCATCAGTGCTACTGGGACAGAAGAGACCCAGTACTTC.